This TCR beta chain originates from a study of memory CD4+ T cells and cytomegalovirus serostatus. Background on the study: Of the healthy Belgian adults, 9 were CMV seropositive and more than 20 seronegative.

Authors' methods: Out-of-frame sequences were removed, leaving roughly 2.1 million distinct TCRbeta sequences. TCRdb keeps only in-frame clones here, not all; method: immunoSEQ multiplex PCR. V and J calls and clone size follow that table, whereas D and trimming were derived from the DNA. Of tens of thousands of clones detected, around 78% appear once; the ten largest clones hold around 1.5%. The sort gate was single viable CD3+CD4+CD8-CD45RO+ cells for memory CD4+ T cells. CDR1 and CDR2 (germline): MDHEN, SYDVKM. The CDR3 contains 16 residues. Between the trimmed V and J ends, which lost 1 base and 6 bases, there was a span of 16 bases.

This clonotype originated in an adult in good health and CMV-seronegative. Sample: memory CD4+ T cells from blood. The chain employs TRBV28 and TRBJ1-5, with D unresolved. CDR3 residues: CASSLSQANPIQPQHF. CDR3 nucleotides: TGTGCCAGCAGTTTATCGCAGGCGAACCCAATTCAGCCCCAGCATTTT.